This record covers a single T cell receptor (beta chain). Its target is unknown. Germline CDR1 LNHNV, CDR2 YYDKDF (reference sequence). CDR3 length: 14 amino acids. The V and J ends lost 0 bases and 0 bases respectively, with 6 bases between them. The data belong to a study of T-cell reconstitution after alpha-beta-depleted transplantation in children. Study-wide results and limits: Expanded clones from the graft, numbering several hundred, reportedly supplied alpha-beta T cells about two months after transplant. Once a year had passed after transplant, T-cell counts and diversity came mostly from newly produced T cells. In some patients, recipient T cells and intrathymic progenitors surviving conditioning explained high day-60 diversity.

During its preparation, the TCRbeta library received unique molecular identifiers. TCRdb processed the PCR reads anew with MiXCR; each CDR3 protein has one entry. The table has some 200,000 distinct CDR3 sequences, approximately 8.4% seen once; the top ten hold about 40%. Sequenced material: PBMCs, mostly from graft donor cells, taken 360 days after TCRalphabeta/CD19-depleted stem cell transplant. This sequence was found in a male patient under 10 years old who had a stem cell transplant for acute myeloid leukemia, so the T cells may come from the graft donor. The chain has TRBV15 and TRBJ2-7, with D hard to call. This CDR3 reads CATSREAHSYEQYF. DNA for the CDR3: TGTGCCACCAGCAGAGAAGCGCACTCCTACGAGCAGTACTTC.